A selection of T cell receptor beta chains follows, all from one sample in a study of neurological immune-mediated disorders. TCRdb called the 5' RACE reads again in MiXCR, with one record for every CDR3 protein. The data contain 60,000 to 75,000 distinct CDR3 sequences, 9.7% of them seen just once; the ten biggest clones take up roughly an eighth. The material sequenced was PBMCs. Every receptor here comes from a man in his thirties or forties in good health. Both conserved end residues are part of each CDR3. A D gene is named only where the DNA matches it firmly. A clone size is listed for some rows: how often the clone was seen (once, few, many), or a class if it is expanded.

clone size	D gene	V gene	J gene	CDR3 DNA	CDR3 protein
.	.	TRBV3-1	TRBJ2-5	TGTGCAAGCAGCCATACGTCGAATCAAGAGACCCAGTACTTC	CASSHTSNQETQYF
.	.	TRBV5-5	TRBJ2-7	TGTGCCAGCAGCCCCCGGCCCTTTTATGAGCAGTACTTC	CASSPRPFYEQYF
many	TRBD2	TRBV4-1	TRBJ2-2	TGCGCCAGCAGCAAGCCCCCGGGAGGGCCGGCCGGGGAGCTGTTTTTT	CASSKPPGGPAGELFF
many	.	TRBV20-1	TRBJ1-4	TGCAGTGCTAGTCCCGGGCCTAATGAAAAACTGTTTTTT	CSASPGPNEKLFF
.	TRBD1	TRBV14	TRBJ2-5	TGTGCCAGCAGCCTGACAGGGGTGACCGTGGAGACCCAGTACTTC	CASSLTGVTVETQYF
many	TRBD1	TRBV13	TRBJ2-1	TGTGCCAGCAGCTTCGACAGGGGGGTTTCCAGGGCCAATGAGCAGTTCTTC	CASSFDRGVSRANEQFF
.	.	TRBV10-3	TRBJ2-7	TGTGCCATCAGTGATGGCCAGGGAGACGAGCAGTACTTC	CAISDGQGDEQYF
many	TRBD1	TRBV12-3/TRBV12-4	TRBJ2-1	TGTGCCAGCAGTTTTGGACAGGGATACTACAATGAGCAGTTCTTC	CASSFGQGYYNEQFF
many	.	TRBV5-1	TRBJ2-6	TGCGCCAGCAGCGAGGTACAGATCATGACCTCTGGGGCCAACGTCCTGACTTTC	CASSEVQIMTSGANVLTF
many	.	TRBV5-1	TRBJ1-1	TGCGCCAGCAGCTGGGGGGGTGAAGCTTTCTTT	CASSWGGEAFF
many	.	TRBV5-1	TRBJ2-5	TGCGCCAGCAGCTTGGGTTTGAGGGAAGAGACCCAGTACTTC	CASSLGLREETQYF
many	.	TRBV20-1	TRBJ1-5	TGCAGTGCCATCCCAGGTCCCAATCAGCCCCAGCATTTT	CSAIPGPNQPQHF
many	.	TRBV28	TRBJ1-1	TGTGCCAGCAATATCTTTGAGAGGGCAGGGGAAGCTTTCTTT	CASNIFERAGEAFF
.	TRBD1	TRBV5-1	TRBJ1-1	TGCGCCAGCAGCTTTGGGACAGGCCACGGGGTGAACACTGAAGCTTTCTTT	CASSFGTGHGVNTEAFF
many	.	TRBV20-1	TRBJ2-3	TGCAGTGCTCACAACCGGGAACTAGTCACAGATACGCAGTATTTT	CSAHNRELVTDTQYF
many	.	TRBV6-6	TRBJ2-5	TGTGCCAGCAGTTATGGGGGGAGGAGCCAAGAGACCCAGTACTTC	CASSYGGRSQETQYF
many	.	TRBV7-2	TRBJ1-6	TGTGCCAGCAGCTTTCGGACGCCACCCCTCCACTTT	CASSFRTPPLHF
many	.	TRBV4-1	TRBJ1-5	TGCGCCAGCAGCCAAGACTTGTCGGGACATTTTAATCAGCCCCAGCATTTT	CASSQDLSGHFNQPQHF
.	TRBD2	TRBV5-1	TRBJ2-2	TGCGCCAGCAGCTCACCTAGCGGCGGGAACACCAGGGAGCTGTTTTTT	CASSSPSGGNTRELFF
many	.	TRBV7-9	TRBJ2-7	TGTGCCAGCAGCCCCTTTGACGAGCAGTACTTC	CASSPFDEQYF
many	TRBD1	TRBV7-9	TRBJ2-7	TGTGCCAGCAGACCGGGACAGGGGCCTTACGAGCAGTACTTC	CASRPGQGPYEQYF
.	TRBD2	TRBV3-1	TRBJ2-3	TGTGCCAGCAGCCTCAGTTCCCTAGCGGGAGATACGCAGTATTTT	CASSLSSLAGDTQYF
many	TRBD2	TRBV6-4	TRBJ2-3	TGTGCCAGCAGTGACTCGATAGCGGGAGGTGATACGCAGTATTTT	CASSDSIAGGDTQYF
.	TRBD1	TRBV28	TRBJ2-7	TGTGCCAGCAGACCACGGGACAGCTCCTACGAGCAGTACTTC	CASRPRDSSYEQYF
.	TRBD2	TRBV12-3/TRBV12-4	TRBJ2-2	TGTGCCAGCAGTTCCGGGACTAGGGACACCGGGGAGCTGTTTTTT	CASSSGTRDTGELFF
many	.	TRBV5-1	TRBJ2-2	TGCGCCAGCAGCTTCGCCGGGGAACGGGCAGGGGAGCTGTTTTTT	CASSFAGERAGELFF
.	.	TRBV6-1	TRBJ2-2	TGTGCCAGCAGTGAACTTCGGCCCCACACCTGGGAGCTGTTTTTT	CASSELRPHTWELFF
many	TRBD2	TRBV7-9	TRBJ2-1	TGTGCCAGCAGCGAACGACTAGCGGGCTACAATGAGCAGTTCTTC	CASSERLAGYNEQFF
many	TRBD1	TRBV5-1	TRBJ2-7	TGCGCCAGCAGCTCCGGACAGGGGAGCTCCTACGAGCAGTACTTC	CASSSGQGSSYEQYF
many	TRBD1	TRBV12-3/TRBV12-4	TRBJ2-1	TGTGCCAGCAGAACCGGGACAGGGTCCAATGAGCAGTTCTTC	CASRTGTGSNEQFF
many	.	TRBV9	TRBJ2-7	TGTGCCAGCAGCCCTTCATGGGCCCTCTCCTACGAGCAGTACTTC	CASSPSWALSYEQYF
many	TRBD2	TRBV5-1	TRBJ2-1	TGCGCCAGCAGCTTAGTGCAAGCGGGGCCATACAATGAGCAGTTCTTC	CASSLVQAGPYNEQFF
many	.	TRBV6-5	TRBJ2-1	TGTGCCAGCAGTGCGGCTAAGAGCTCCTACAATGAGCAGTTCTTC	CASSAAKSSYNEQFF
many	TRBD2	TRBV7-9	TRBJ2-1	TGTGCCAGCAGCCATTTCTGGAGGGAGGGCCTAAATGAGCAGTTCTTC	CASSHFWREGLNEQFF
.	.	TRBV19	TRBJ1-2	TGTGCCAGTAGTATTGGTCGGACAATTGGCTATGGCTACACCTTC	CASSIGRTIGYGYTF
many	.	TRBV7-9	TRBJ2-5	TGTGCCAGCAGCTTAGCGGAGGTATTAGGGCTAGCGACCCAAGAGACCCAGTACTTC	CASSLAEVLGLATQETQYF
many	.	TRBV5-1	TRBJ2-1	TGCGCCAGCAGCTTGGGGGGTACTCCTTCCTACAATGAGCAGTTCTTC	CASSLGGTPSYNEQFF
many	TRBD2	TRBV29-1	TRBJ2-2	TGCAGCGTTGGTCTAATAGCGGGGAATCCGAACACCGGGGAGCTGTTTTTT	CSVGLIAGNPNTGELFF
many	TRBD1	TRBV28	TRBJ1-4	TGTGCCAGCGGGATTGGACAGGGTAATGAAAAACTGTTTTTT	CASGIGQGNEKLFF
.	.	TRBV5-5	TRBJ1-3	TGTGCCAGCAGCTCACGCCCCACAGGGAACGCTGGAAACACCATATATTTT	CASSSRPTGNAGNTIYF
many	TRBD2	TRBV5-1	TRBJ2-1	TGCGCCAGCAGCTTCACTAGCGGGAGGTCAGGCGGGGAGCAGTTCTTC	CASSFTSGRSGGEQFF